This record looks at one TCR beta chain sequence and its context. V lost 0 bases and J lost 5, with 9 bases in between. The CDR3 loop spans 15 amino acids. Germline CDR1 reads SGHRS; CDR2 reads YFSETQ. TCRdb analysed the 5' RACE reads with MiXCR anew, one entry per CDR3 protein. This sample carries some 550,000 distinct CDR3 sequences, less than 20% of them seen once, and the ten largest clones take roughly an eighth. The sample is drawn from a study of T cells after yellow fever vaccination. The sample in question was PBMCs, obtained 15 days after the yellow fever booster vaccination. This sequence joins TRBV5-1 and TRBJ1-6; unclear D gene. The sequence was obtained from a man aged 25 to 45 who received the YFV17D yellow fever vaccine. CDR3: CASSLEGTDNSPLHF. CDR3 sequence (DNA): TGCGCCAGCAGCTTGGAGGGCACTGATAATTCACCCCTCCACTTT. The whole variable domain, filled in from reference TRBV5-1 and TRBJ1-6, reads KAGVTQTPRYLIKTRGQQVTLSCSPISGHRSVSWYQQTPGQGLQFLFEYFSETQRNKGNFPGRFSGRQFSNSRSEMNVSTLELGDSALYLCASSLEGTDNSPLHFGNGTRLTVT.